The 13 T cell receptor beta chains reported below all come from one sample, sequenced in a study of blood T cell repertoires in COVID-19. The assay was immunoSEQ multiplex PCR, and TCRdb's table has in-frame clones only and misses some. The table shows around 470,000 clones, with 90% occurring only once. The specimen sequenced was PBMCs or T cells enriched from blood (not recorded which). The source is a man between 18 and 29 years old who had recovered from COVID-19.

This sequence joins TRBV19 and TRBJ1-4; TRBD1 aligns across 9 bases. V shed 6 bases, J shed 5 bases, and the junction held 7 bases outside the gene matches. This CDR3 has 15 amino acids. From germline, CDR1 is LNHDA and CDR2 SQIVND (reference sequence). The CDR3 is CASRRAGTGNEKLFF. The DNA of the CDR3 is TGTGCCAGTAGACGAGCCGGGACAGGGAATGAAAAACTGTTTTTT.

The V call is TRBV5-8, the J call TRBJ1-1; 7 bases align to TRBD1. This CDR3 has 15 residues. V lost 4 bases and J lost 0; bases outside the gene matches: 6. Germline V gene lookup returns CDR1 SGHTS and CDR2 YDEGEE. The DNA of the CDR3 is TGTGCCAGCAGCGGGGGACAGACTATGAACACTGAAGCTTTCTTT. This codes for CASSGGQTMNTEAFF.

The CDR3 spells CASSQRGGRADEQFF. CDR3 DNA: TGTGCCAGCAGCCAACGGGGGGGACGGGCGGATGAGCAGTTCTTC. The rearrangement links TRBV3-1 (or the pseudogene TRBV3-2) to TRBJ2-1, with 8 positions matching TRBD2. The V segment lost 2 bases and the J segment 8 bases; nucleotides outside the gene matches: 8. In germline, CDR1 is LGHDT, CDR2 YNNKEL (reference sequence). CDR3 length equals 15 residues.

The V gene is TRBV19, the J gene TRBJ2-1; 10 bases line up with TRBD2. Germline V gene data show CDR1 as LNHDA and CDR2 as SQIVND (reference sequence). The CDR3 totals 15 residues. Losses at the gene ends were 4 bases for V and 6 bases for J; bases not matched to a gene: 6. The CDR3 spells CASSSRLAGSNEQFF. Written as DNA, the CDR3 is TGTGCCAGTAGTAGCAGACTAGCGGGTTCCAATGAGCAGTTCTTC.

The rearrangement uses TRBV21-1 and TRBJ2-1; the table's TRBD1 call for D was not verified on the DNA. TRBV21-1 is tagged as a pseudogene. CDR3 length: 20 residues. As DNA, the CDR3 is TGTGCCAGCAGCAAAAGGGGGCCGGGAAGTGGATGCGGCGGGGTCAATGAGCAGTTCTTC. This gives the protein CASSKRGPGSGCGGVNEQFF.

The chain couples TRBV6-4 to TRBJ1-4, with D uncertain. Per germline, CDR1 MRHNA and CDR2 SNTAGT. V shed 3 bases and J shed 1 base, with 12 bases lying between them. The CDR3 has 16 residues. The CDR3 here is CASSEDRGETNEKLFF. DNA for the CDR3: TGTGCCAGCAGTGAGGACCGCGGGGAAACTAATGAAAAACTGTTTTTT.

The chain has TRBV18 and TRBJ1-5, with D hard to call. The CDR3 runs 13 residues. CDR1 KGHSH and CDR2 LQKENI come from the germline V gene. Between the trimmed V and J ends, which lost 2 bases and 7 bases, there was a span of 9 bases. In DNA, the CDR3 is TGTGCCAGCTCACCAGACGGGATACAGCCCCAGCATTTT. Translating gives CASSPDGIQPQHF.

The CDR3: CASSRREDGNTIYF. The CDR3 DNA reads as TGTGCCAGCAGCCGACGGGAAGACGGAAACACCATATATTTT. The chain carries TRBV7-9 and TRBJ1-3; D unresolved. The CDR3 is 14 amino acids. CDR1 is SEHNR and CDR2 is FQNEAQ in the germline V gene (reference sequence). Trimming removed 5 bases at V and 4 bases at J, with 12 bases between. Combining the CDR3 with reference TRBV7-9 and TRBJ1-3 gives the whole variable domain DTGVSQNPRHKITKRGQNVTFRCDPISEHNRLYWYRQTLGQGPEFLTYFQNEAQLEKSRLLSDRFSAERPKGSFSTLEIQRTEQGDSAMYLCASSRREDGNTIYFGEGSWLTVV.

The CDR3 region is CASSQETDRGREKLFF. The CDR3, as DNA: TGTGCCAGCAGCCAAGAAACGGACAGGGGGAGGGAAAAACTGTTTTTT. This rearrangement joins TRBV4-2 to TRBJ1-4, with TRBD1 matching over 10 bases. Germline CDR1 reads LGHNA; CDR2 reads YNFKEQ. The CDR3 spans 16 residues. V was pared by 0 bases and J by 8 bases, with 6 bases of the junction left unmatched.

The chain links TRBV7-9 to TRBJ2-7; tentatively, D is TRBD2 (6 bases). This CDR3 is built from 14 residues. V lost 6 bases, J lost 2 bases, and 14 bases lay in between. Germline CDR1 and CDR2: SEHNR and FQNEAQ (reference sequence). The CDR3 DNA follows: TGTGCCAGCAGTTGGAGGGACGACCCCTACGAGCAGTACTTC. It specifies CASSWRDDPYEQYF.

The chain employs TRBV6-5 and TRBJ1-5; D ambiguous. V lost 8 bases, J lost 0 bases, and 14 bases lay in between. Germline V lookup: CDR1 MNHEY, CDR2 SVGAGI. The CDR3 runs to 15 residues. The CDR3 sequence is CASSGQINSNQPQHF. CDR3 nucleotide sequence: TGTGCCAGCTCTGGGCAGATTAATAGCAATCAGCCCCAGCATTTT.

This clone was observed once. The chain combines TRBV5-1 with TRBJ1-2; 7 bases agree with TRBD1. The junction had 6 bases not matched to a gene; V was cut back by 0 bases and J by 7 bases. Germline loops: CDR1 SGHRS, CDR2 YFSETQ. CDR3 length: 14 residues. The CDR3 here is CASSLEGGKGGYTF. CDR3 in DNA: TGCGCCAGCAGCTTGGAAGGGGGCAAAGGTGGCTACACCTTC.

This chain links TRBV7-3 with TRBJ1-1; TRBD1 matches 7 bases. Germline V gene lookup returns CDR1 SGHTA and CDR2 FQGTGA. This CDR3 contains 13 residues. V trimming: 5 bases; J trimming: 6 bases; junction bases outside the gene matches: 6. CDR3 nucleotide sequence: TGTGCCAGCAGCATTACCGGGACAGCTGAAGCTTTCTTT. Protein product: CASSITGTAEAFF.